These T cell receptor beta chains were read from a single sample in a study of T cell repertoires in cytomegalovirus infection. No antigen is known for these receptors. TCRdb re-called the reads through MiXCR, storing one row per CDR3 protein. This sample carries hundreds of thousands of distinct CDR3 sequences, about 30% of them seen once, and the ten largest clones take around a sixth. The starting material was cultured PBMCs, obtained from culture after CMV antigen stimulation. The receptors were gathered from a human donor in good health (CMV status not recorded). Some clones in this sample may be carry-over from other donors' samples. Each CDR3 is given with its conserved first and last residue. The D gene is left open where the match is weak. Rows may omit the clone size; those that give it use once, few, many or a size class.

>.|TRBV12-3/TRBV12-4|TRBJ1-2|.
TGTGCCAGCAGTTTAGCGGGACAAAAGTATGGCTACACCTTC
CASSLAGQKYGYTF
>.|TRBV2|TRBJ1-4|.
TGTGCCAGCAGTGGGGGAAAGATAGGTGAAAAACTGTTTTTT
CASSGGKIGEKLFF
>.|TRBV7-2|TRBJ1-5|few
TGTGCCAGCAGCCCGGGCCCGCAGGGGAATCAGCCCCAGCATTTT
CASSPGPQGNQPQHF
>TRBD2|TRBV5-4|TRBJ2-3|.
TGTGCCAGCAGCTTGACCGGCGGGGGGCCAGATACGCAGTATTTT
CASSLTGGGPDTQYF
>TRBD1|TRBV12-3/TRBV12-4|TRBJ1-4|few
TGTGCCAGCACACCGGGACAGTTTAACTTTGAAAAACTGTTTTTT
CASTPGQFNFEKLFF
>.|TRBV12-3/TRBV12-4|TRBJ2-5|many
TGTGCCAGCAGCTACTACCCGCCGCGCGCCCAAGAGACCCAGTACTTC
CASSYYPPRAQETQYF
>.|TRBV5-6|TRBJ2-5|.
TGTGCCAGCAGTAGTCGGGGAGGCCACCAAGAGACCCAGTACTTC
CASSSRGGHQETQYF
>TRBD1|TRBV7-8|TRBJ1-2|few
TGTGCCAGCAGCTTAGCCCCCCGCCAGGGGGATGGCTACACCTTC
CASSLAPRQGDGYTF
>.|TRBV6-1|TRBJ2-3|.
TGTGCCAGCAGTTTTGACACCACAGATACGCAGAATTTT
CASSFDTTDTQNF
>TRBD2|TRBV20-1|TRBJ2-7|.
TGCAGTGCTAGACCACTTGCCGGGACTAGTGCATACGAGCAGTACTTC
CSARPLAGTSAYEQYF
>TRBD1|TRBV6-8|TRBJ1-1|few
TGTGCCAGCAGACAGACAGGGAGGACTGAAGCTTTCTTT
CASRQTGRTEAFF
>.|TRBV12-5|TRBJ2-2|.
TGTGCTAGTGGTCCCGGACGGACGAACACCGGGGAGCTGTTTTTT
CASGPGRTNTGELFF